The T cell receptor beta chain described here comes from a study of blood T cell repertoires in COVID-19. The repertoire was sequenced with immunoSEQ multiplex PCR; TCRdb's copy has only in-frame clones and lacks some. This sample has approximately 92,000 clones, with 81% found just once. This sequence originates from a man between 60 and 70 years old with acute or convalescent COVID-19. Sequenced: peripheral blood.

This CDR3 reads CASSLDRGSHEQYV. CDR3 coding DNA: TGTGCCAGCAGCTTAGACAGGGGGAGCCACGAGCAGTACGTC. The chain combines TRBV7-2 with TRBJ2-7; 8 bases map to TRBD1. Germline CDR1 is SGHTA and CDR2 is FQGNSA. The CDR3 runs 14 residues. After removal of 1 base from V and 5 bases from J, the junction contained 4 bases not matched to a gene.